The clone carrying this T cell receptor beta chain has a handful of counts. The antigen remains unidentified. The record originates from a study of beta chain features in type 1 diabetes. Overall study findings and caveats: The similarity of naive, central memory and Treg TCRB repertoires appeared greater among patients than among healthy donors. Insertions at VDJ junctions were less frequent in type 1 diabetes patients. These patients also deleted more nucleotides at the same junctions. Over-representation of high TCR-expressing cells was a possible consequence of cDNA sequencing.

The V end was cut by 0 bases, the J end by 6 bases, with 12 bases between. CDR3 length: 14 residues. Germline lookup yields CDR1 SGHRS and CDR2 YFSETQ. The authors reverse transcribed all of the isolated RNA, so sequencing captured expressed TCRB transcripts. Produced via immunoSEQ multiplex PCR; TCRdb's table is partial and in-frame only. Here the sample spans hundreds of thousands of clones, 15% to 20% being singletons. Source material: naive CD4+ T cells from blood. This TCR came from a woman aged 18-29 years in good health. This chain connects TRBV5-1 to TRBJ1-2; D possibly corresponds to TRBD1 (5 bases). CDR3 sequence reads: CASSLDRGINGYTF. CDR3 DNA sequence: TGCGCCAGCAGCTTGGATCGGGGGATCAATGGCTACACCTTC.